These 3 T cell receptor beta chains originate from one sample sequenced in a study of early T cells in non-severe SARS-CoV-2 infection. Each CDR3 protein is one row after TCRdb ran MiXCR on the 5' RACE reads. The table has about 67,000 distinct CDR3 sequences, roughly 11% seen once. The source material was whole blood. The source is an adult who was a healthcare worker with PCR-confirmed SARS-CoV-2 infection or an uninfected control (not recorded which).

This clonotype was counted at least ten times. The rearrangement uses TRBV20-1 and TRBJ2-7; D is unclear. Between the trimmed V and J ends, which lost 0 bases and 5 bases, there was a span of 20 bases. The CDR3 has 16 residues. Germline V gene lookup returns CDR1 DFQATT and CDR2 SNEGSKA (reference sequence). The chain's CDR3 is CSARDPQGRTFDEQYF. CDR3 nucleotide sequence: TGCAGTGCTAGAGATCCGCAAGGACGAACCTTTGACGAGCAGTACTTC.

This clonotype was detected ten times or more. The chain combines TRBV10-3 with TRBJ2-7; TRBD1 might be the D (5 bases). Looked up from germline, CDR1 is ENHRY and CDR2 is SYGVKD. The CDR3 is 13 amino acids. Deletions cut 7 bases from V and 3 bases from J, with 13 bases between. CDR3 sequence: CAINVGADYEQYF. DNA for the CDR3: TGTGCCATCAATGTTGGGGCGGACTACGAGCAGTACTTC.

A few counts support this clonotype. This chain uses TRBV19 with TRBJ2-4, with 7 positions matching TRBD1. The germline CDR1 and CDR2 sequences are LNHDA and SQIVND (reference sequence). V lost 4 bases, J lost 9 bases, and 12 bases stayed unmatched. The CDR3 is 15 amino acids. In DNA, the CDR3 is TGTGCCAGTAGTACCACAGGGGTCAGGAAAGGCATTCAGTACTTC. It is translated as CASSTTGVRKGIQYF.